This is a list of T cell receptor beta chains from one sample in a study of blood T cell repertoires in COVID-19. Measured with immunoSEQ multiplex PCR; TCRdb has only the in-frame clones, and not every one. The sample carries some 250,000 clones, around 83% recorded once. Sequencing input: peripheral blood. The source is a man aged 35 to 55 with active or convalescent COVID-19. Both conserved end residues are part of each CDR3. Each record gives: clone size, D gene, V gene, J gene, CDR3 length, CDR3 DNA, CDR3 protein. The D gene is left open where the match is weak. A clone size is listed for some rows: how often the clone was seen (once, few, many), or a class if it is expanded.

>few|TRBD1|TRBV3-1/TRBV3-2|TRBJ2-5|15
TGTGCCAGCAGCCCCCGGACAGGGAACATGGGGACCCAGTACTTC
CASSPRTGNMGTQYF
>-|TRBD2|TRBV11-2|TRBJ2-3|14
TGTGCCAGCAGCCCCGGACTAGTCACAGATACGCAGTATTTT
CASSPGLVTDTQYF
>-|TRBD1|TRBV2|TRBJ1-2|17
TGTGCCAGCAGTGCCCCCCGGGACAGGGGAGGTAACTATGGCTACACCTTC
CASSAPRDRGGNYGYTF
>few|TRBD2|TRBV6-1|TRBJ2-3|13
TGTGCCAGCAGTGACGCGGGGGCAGATACGCAGTATTTT
CASSDAGADTQYF
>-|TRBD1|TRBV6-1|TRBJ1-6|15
TGTGCCAGCAGTGAAGGAGGGACAGGGGGATCACCCCTCCACTTT
CASSEGGTGGSPLHF
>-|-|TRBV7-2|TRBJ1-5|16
TGTGCCAGCAGCTCTGGGAGGGCGGCAGGCCGTCAGCCCCAGCATTTT
CASSSGRAAGRQPQHF
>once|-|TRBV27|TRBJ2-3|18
TGTGCCACCGGAAGATCCCGGAGGGCCGCGCCCAGCACAGATACGCAGTATTTT
CATGRSRRAAPSTDTQYF
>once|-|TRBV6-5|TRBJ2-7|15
TGTGCCAGCACCCGTCAGACATCTTACTCCTACGAGCAGTACTTC
CASTRQTSYSYEQYF
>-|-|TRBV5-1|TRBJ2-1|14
TGCGCCAGCAGCTTGGATCCTCGGTACAATGAGCAGTTCTTC
CASSLDPRYNEQFF
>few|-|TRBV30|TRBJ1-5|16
TGTGCCTGGAGTGCGGGTGGCAGCCTTAGCAATCAGCCCCAGCATTTT
CAWSAGGSLSNQPQHF
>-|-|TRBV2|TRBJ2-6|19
TGTGCCAGCATCCCGAGAGGGAGAGTTGACTTCTCTGGGGCCAACGTCCTGACTTTC
CASIPRGRVDFSGANVLTF
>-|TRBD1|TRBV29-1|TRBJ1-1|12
TGCAGCGCTGGGACAGGGAACACTGAAGCTTTCTTT
CSAGTGNTEAFF
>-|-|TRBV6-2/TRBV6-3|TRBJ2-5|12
TGTGCCAGCAGTTACTCCAGGGAGACCCAGTACTTC
CASSYSRETQYF
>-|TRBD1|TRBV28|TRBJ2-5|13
TGTGCCAGCAGCTCCGACAGGGCGTGGACCCAGTACTTC
CASSSDRAWTQYF
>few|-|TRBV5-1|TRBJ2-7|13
TGCGCCAGCAGCTGGGACTTTTCCTACGAGCAGTACTTC
CASSWDFSYEQYF
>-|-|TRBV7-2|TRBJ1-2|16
TGTGCCAGCAGCCACGCGGGCCGCGGCCCTTTGTATGGCTACACCTTC
CASSHAGRGPLYGYTF
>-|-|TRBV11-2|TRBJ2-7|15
TGTGCCAGCAGCTCGATGACAGGCTTCTCCTACGAGCAGTACTTC
CASSSMTGFSYEQYF
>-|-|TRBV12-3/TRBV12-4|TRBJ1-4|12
TGTGCCAGCAGTTTACGGGGTGAAAAACTGTTTTTT
CASSLRGEKLFF
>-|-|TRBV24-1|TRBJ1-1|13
TGTGCCACCAAGAAAGATGCGGCCACTGAAGCTTTCTTT
CATKKDAATEAFF
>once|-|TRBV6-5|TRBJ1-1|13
TGTGCCAGCAGTCACTTACAGGGCGCTGAAGCTTTCTTT
CASSHLQGAEAFF
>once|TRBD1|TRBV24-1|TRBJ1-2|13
TGTGCCACCAGTGCAGGGGGCGACTATGGCTACACCTTC
CATSAGGDYGYTF
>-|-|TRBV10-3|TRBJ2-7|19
TGTGCCATCACCTCAACGAGGGGGATTCGGGCAGGGACAACCTACGAGCAGTACTTC
CAITSTRGIRAGTTYEQYF
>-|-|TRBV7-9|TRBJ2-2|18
TGTGCCAGCAGCTTGGGGGCAGGGTTTTTGGCGAACACCGGGGAGCTGTTTTTT
CASSLGAGFLANTGELFF
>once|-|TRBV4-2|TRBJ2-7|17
TGTGCCAGCAGCCAAGATCTAAACCTACAGGGCCCCTACGAGCAGTACTTC
CASSQDLNLQGPYEQYF
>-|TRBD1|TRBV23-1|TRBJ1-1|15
TGCGCCAGCGGCCGACAGACAGGGATCGTCACTGAAGCTTTCTTT
CASGRQTGIVTEAFF
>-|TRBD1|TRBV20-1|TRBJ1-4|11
TGCAGCGCCGGACAGGGTGAAAAACTGTTTTTT
CSAGQGEKLFF
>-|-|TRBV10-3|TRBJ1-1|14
TGTGCCATCAGTGGCGGCGGTCGTGACACTGAAGCTTTCTTT
CAISGGGRDTEAFF
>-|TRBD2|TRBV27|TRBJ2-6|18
TGTGCCAGCAGTTTTTCGGGGGGGCGCAGATCCGGGGCCAACGTCCTGACTTTC
CASSFSGGRRSGANVLTF
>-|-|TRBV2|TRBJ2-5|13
TGTGCCAGCAGTGGAGGGATCCGGGAGACCCAGTACTTC
CASSGGIRETQYF